This T cell receptor beta chain was captured by sequencing in a study of a mutant IDH1 vaccine in newly diagnosed glioma. About this clone: Its antigen is currently unknown.

The CDR3 length is 13 residues. With 4 bases removed from V and 1 base from J, the gap between germline ends came to 4 bases. Germline lookup yields CDR1 SNHLY and CDR2 FYNNEI. Sample time point: week 23, last vaccination. Alongside topical imiquimod, each dose of vaccine comprised 300 ug of mutant IDH1 20-mer peptide. Produced via immunoSEQ multiplex PCR; TCRdb's table is partial and in-frame only. The sample carries almost 85,000 clones, around 85% recorded once. J is TRBJ2-2 and V is TRBV2; D not certain. This specimen was PBMCs, taken from a glioma patient whose treatment included an IDH1 peptide vaccine. This receptor was obtained from a man aged 25 to 40 with glioma. Some clones in this sample may be carry-over from other donors' samples. The CDR3 DNA follows: TGTGCCAGCAGTGGAAGGAACACCGGGGAGCTGTTTTTT. The encoded protein is CASSGRNTGELFF. Full variable domain (remainder filled in from reference TRBV2 and TRBJ2-2): EPEVTQTPSHQVTQMGQEVILRCVPISNHLYFYWYRQILGQKVEFLVSFYNNEISEKSEIFDDQFSVERPDGSNFTLKIRSTKLEDSAMYFCASSGRNTGELFFGEGSRLTVL.